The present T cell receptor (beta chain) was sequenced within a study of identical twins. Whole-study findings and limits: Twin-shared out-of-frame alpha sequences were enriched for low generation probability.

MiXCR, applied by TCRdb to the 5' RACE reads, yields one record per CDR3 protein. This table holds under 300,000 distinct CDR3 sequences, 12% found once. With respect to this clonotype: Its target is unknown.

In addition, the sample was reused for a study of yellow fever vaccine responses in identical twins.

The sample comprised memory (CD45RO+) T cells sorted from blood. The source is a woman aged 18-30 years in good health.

CDR3 sequence: CATKEGQSSYNEQFF. The CDR3 coding sequence is TGCGCCACAAAGGAGGGCCAGAGCTCCTACAATGAGCAGTTCTTC. The chain links TRBV10-2 to TRBJ2-1, with D perhaps matching TRBD2 (6 bases). Germline V lookup: CDR1 WSHSY, CDR2 SAAADI. V was shortened by 10 bases and J by 0 bases, with 16 bases between the two germline ends. There are 15 residues in the CDR3.